This TCR beta chain was recorded in a study of T cell responses to AZD1222 COVID-19 vaccine. Study-wide points: Repertoire sampling happened only post peak T cell response.

Germline CDR1 is MNHNY and CDR2 is SVGAGI (reference sequence). This CDR3 comprises 14 residues. Germline trimming cut 5 bases from V and 7 bases from J; bases unmatched to any gene: 5. Sequencing was performed with immunoSEQ multiplex PCR; in TCRdb, only in-frame clones are kept and a portion is missing. The repertoire consists of approximately 90,000 clones, with 80% to 90% occurring once and the leading ten covering around 8.2%. In this sample, this clone turned up a few times. Its matching antigen is unknown. The chain has TRBV6-6 and TRBJ1-2; 12 bases are a match to TRBD1. The sequencing here drew on peripheral blood, taken on day 0 of AZD1222 vaccination. The receptor was derived from an adult in good health. CDR3 in amino acids: CASSLGQGARGYTF. CDR3 nucleotide sequence: TGTGCCAGCAGTCTGGGACAGGGGGCGCGTGGCTACACCTTC.